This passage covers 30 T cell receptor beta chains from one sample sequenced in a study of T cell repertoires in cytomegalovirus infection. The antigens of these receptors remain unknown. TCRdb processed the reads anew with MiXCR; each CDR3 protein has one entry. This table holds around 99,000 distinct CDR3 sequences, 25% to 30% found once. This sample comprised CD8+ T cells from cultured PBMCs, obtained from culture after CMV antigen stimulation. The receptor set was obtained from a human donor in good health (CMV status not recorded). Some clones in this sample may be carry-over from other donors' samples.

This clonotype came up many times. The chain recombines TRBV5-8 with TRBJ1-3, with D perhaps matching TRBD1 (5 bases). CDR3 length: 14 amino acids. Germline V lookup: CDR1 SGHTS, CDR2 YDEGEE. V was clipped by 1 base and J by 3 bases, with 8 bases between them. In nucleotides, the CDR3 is TGTGCCAGCAGCTTGTATACAGGTGGAAACACCATATATTTT. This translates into CASSLYTGGNTIYF. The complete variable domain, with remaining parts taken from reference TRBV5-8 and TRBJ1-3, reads EAGVTQSPTHLIKTRGQQATLRCSPISGHTSVYWYQQALGLGLQFLLWYDEGEERNRGNFPPRFSGRQFPNYSSELNVNALELEDSALYLCASSLYTGGNTIYFGEGSWLTVV.

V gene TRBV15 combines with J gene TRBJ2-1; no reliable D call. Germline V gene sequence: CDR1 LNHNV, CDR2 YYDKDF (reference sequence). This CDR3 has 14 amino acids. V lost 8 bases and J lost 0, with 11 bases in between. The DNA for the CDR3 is TGTGCCACCCGGGCCGAGAGCTCCTACAATGAGCAGTTCTTC. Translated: CATRAESSYNEQFF.

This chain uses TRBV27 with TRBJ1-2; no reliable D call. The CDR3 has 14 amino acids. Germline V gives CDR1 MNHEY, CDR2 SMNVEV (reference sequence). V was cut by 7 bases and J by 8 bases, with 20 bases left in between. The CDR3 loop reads CASTPLTDRGGYTF. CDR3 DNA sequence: TGTGCCAGCACCCCACTGACCGACCGAGGGGGCTACACCTTC.

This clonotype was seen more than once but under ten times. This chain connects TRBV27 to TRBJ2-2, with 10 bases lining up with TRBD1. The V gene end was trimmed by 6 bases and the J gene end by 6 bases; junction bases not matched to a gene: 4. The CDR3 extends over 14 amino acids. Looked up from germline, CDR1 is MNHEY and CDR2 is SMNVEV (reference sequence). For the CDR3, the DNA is TGTGCCAGCAGCCGGGACAGGGGTTCCGGGGAGCTGTTTTTT. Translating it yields CASSRDRGSGELFF.

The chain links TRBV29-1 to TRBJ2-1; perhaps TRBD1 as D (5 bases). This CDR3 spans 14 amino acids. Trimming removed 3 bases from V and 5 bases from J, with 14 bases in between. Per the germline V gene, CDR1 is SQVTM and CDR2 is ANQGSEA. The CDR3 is CSVEARVMDNEQFF. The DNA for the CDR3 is TGCAGCGTTGAGGCCAGGGTCATGGACAATGAGCAGTTCTTC.

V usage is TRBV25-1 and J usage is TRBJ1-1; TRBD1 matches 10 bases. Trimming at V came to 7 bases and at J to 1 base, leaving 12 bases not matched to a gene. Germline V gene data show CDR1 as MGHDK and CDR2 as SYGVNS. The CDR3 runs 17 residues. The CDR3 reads CASIAGGQGIPNTEAFF. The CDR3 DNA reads TGTGCCAGCATCGCTGGGGGACAGGGGATTCCGAACACTGAAGCTTTCTTT.

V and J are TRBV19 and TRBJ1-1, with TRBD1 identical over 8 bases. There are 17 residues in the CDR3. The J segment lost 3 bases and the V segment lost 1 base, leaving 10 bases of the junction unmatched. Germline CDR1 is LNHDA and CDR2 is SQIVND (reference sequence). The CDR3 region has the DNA TGTGCCAGTAGTATAGCGGTGGCAGGGGGCTTGGACACTGAAGCTTTCTTT. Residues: CASSIAVAGGLDTEAFF.

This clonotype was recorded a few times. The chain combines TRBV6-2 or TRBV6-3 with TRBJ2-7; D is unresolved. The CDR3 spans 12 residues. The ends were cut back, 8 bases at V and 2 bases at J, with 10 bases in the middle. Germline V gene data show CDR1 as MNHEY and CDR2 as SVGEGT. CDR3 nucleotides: TGTGCCAGCGGCCCGGTAACCTACGAGCAGTACTTC. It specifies CASGPVTYEQYF.

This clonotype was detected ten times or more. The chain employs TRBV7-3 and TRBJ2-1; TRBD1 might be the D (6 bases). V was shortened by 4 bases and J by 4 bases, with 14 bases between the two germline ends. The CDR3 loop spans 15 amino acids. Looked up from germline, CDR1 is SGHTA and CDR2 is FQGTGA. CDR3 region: CASSWSGTNYNEQFF. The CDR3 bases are TGTGCCAGCAGCTGGTCAGGGACAAATTACAATGAGCAGTTCTTC.

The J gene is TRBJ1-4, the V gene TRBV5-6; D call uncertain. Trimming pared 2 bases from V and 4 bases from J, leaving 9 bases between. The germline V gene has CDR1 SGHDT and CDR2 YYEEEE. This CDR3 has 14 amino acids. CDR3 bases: TGTGCCAGCAGCTTTGGCAGCAGTAATGAAAAACTGTTTTTT. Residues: CASSFGSSNEKLFF. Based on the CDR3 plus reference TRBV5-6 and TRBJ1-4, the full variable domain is DAGVTQSPTHLIKTRGQQVTLRCSPKSGHDTVSWYQQALGQGPQFIFQYYEEEERQRGNFPDRFSGHQFPNYSSELNVNALLLGDSALYLCASSFGSSNEKLFFGSGTQLSVL.

The DNA for the CDR3 is TGTGCCAGCAGCTTAAACGAGAACACTGAAGCTTTCTTT. It yields the protein CASSLNENTEAFF. This rearrangement joins TRBV7-6 to TRBJ1-1; no firm D call. The CDR3 runs to 13 residues. V was cut by 2 bases and J by 1 base, with 5 bases left in between. The germline V gene has CDR1 SGHVS and CDR2 FNYEAQ.

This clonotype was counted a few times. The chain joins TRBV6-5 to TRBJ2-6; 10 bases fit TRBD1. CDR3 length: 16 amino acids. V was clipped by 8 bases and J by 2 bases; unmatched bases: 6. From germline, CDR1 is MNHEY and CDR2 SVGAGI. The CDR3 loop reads CASGPGTGAGANVLTF. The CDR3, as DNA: TGTGCCAGCGGCCCGGGGACAGGGGCTGGGGCCAACGTCCTGACTTTC.

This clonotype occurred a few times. CDR3 region: CASTNRGENEKLFF. The CDR3 region has the DNA TGTGCCAGCACTAACAGGGGCGAAAATGAAAAACTGTTTTTT. The J gene is TRBJ1-4, the V gene TRBV27, with 7 positions matching TRBD1. The CDR3 is 14 residues long. Germline V CDR1 and CDR2: MNHEY, SMNVEV (reference sequence). J was trimmed by 5 bases and V by 7 bases; bases with no gene match: 7.

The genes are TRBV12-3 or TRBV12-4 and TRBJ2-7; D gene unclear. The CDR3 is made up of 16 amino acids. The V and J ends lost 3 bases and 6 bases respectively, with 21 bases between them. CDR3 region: CASSFLGPPSMSEQYF. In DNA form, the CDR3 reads TGTGCCAGCAGTTTTTTAGGTCCTCCCAGCATGTCCGAGCAGTACTTC.

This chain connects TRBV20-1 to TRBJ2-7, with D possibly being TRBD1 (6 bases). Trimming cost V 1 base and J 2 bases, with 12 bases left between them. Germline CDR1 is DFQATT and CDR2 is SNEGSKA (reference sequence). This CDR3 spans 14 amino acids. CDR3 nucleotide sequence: TGCAGTGCTAGAGTGGTGGGGGCCCCCTACGAGCAGTACTTC. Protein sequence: CSARVVGAPYEQYF.

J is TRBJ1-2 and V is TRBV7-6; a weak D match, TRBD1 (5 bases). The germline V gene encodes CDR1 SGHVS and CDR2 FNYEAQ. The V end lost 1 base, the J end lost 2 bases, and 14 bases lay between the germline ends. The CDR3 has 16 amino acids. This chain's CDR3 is CASSLVIKGNNYGYTF. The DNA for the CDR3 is TGTGCCAGCAGCTTAGTTATAAAGGGGAACAACTATGGCTACACCTTC.

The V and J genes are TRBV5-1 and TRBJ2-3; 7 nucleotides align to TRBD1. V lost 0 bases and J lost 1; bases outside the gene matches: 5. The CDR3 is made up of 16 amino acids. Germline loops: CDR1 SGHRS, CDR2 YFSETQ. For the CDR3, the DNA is TGCGCCAGCAGCTTGGGGGACAGTTTCCGCACAGATACGCAGTATTTT. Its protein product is CASSLGDSFRTDTQYF.

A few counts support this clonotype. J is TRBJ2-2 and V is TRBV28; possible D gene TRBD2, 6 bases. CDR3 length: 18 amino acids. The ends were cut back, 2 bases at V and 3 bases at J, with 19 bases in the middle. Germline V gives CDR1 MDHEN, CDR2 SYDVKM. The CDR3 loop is CASSLGEIWRDHTGELFF. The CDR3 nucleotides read TGTGCCAGCAGTTTAGGGGAGATATGGCGGGATCACACCGGGGAGCTGTTTTTT.

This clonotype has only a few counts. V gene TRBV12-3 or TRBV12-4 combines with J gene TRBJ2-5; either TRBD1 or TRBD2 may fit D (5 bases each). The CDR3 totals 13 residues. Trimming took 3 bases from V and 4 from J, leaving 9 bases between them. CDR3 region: CASSLGRIETQYF. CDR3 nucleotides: TGTGCCAGCAGTTTGGGACGGATAGAGACCCAGTACTTC.

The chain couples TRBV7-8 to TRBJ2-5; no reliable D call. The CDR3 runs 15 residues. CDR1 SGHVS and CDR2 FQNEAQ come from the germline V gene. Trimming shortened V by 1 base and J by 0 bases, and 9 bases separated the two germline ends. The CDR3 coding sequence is TGTGCCAGCAGCTTAGGTTCAGCGTACCAAGAGACCCAGTACTTC. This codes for CASSLGSAYQETQYF.

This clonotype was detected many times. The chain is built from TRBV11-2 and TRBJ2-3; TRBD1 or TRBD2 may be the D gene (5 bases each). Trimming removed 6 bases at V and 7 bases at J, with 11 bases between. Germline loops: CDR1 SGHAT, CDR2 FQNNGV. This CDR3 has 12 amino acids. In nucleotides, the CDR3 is TGTGCCAGCAGAGGGGACCGAAATACGCAGTATTTT. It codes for CASRGDRNTQYF.

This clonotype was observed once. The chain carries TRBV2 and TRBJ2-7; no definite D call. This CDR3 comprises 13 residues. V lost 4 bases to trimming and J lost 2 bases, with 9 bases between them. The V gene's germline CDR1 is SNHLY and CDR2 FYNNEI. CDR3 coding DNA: TGTGCCAGCAGTGGTGGCAGAGCCTACGAGCAGTACTTC. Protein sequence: CASSGGRAYEQYF.

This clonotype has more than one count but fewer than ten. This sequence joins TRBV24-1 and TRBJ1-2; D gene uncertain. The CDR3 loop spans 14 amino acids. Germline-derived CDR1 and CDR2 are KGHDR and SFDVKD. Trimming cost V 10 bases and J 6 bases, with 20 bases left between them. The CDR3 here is CATRCTGLTNGYTF. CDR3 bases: TGTGCCACGAGATGTACGGGCCTAACTAATGGCTACACCTTC.

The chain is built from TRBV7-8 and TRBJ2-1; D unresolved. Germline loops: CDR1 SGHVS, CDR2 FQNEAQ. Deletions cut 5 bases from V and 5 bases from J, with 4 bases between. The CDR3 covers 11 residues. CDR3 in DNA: TGTGCCAGCAGCGCGCACAATGAGCAGTTCTTC. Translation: CASSAHNEQFF.

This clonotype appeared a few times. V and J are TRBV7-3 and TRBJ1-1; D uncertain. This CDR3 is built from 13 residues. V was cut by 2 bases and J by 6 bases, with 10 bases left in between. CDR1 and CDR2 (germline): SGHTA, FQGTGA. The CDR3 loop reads CASSLGFGAEAFF. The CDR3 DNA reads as TGTGCCAGCAGCTTAGGGTTTGGGGCTGAAGCTTTCTTT.

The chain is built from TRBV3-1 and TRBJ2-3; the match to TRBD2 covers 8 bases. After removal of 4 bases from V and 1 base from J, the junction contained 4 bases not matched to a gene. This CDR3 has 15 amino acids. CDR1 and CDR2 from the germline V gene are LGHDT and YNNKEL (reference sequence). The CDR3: CASSPGGPGTDTQYF. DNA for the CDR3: TGTGCCAGCAGCCCGGGGGGGCCGGGCACAGATACGCAGTATTTT.

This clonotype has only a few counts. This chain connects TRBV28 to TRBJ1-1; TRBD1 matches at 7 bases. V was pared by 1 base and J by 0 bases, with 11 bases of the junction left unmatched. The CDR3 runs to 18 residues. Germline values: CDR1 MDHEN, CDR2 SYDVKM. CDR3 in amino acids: CASSLYRDSIGMNTEAFF. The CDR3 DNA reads TGTGCCAGCAGTTTATACAGGGACAGCATTGGGATGAACACTGAAGCTTTCTTT.

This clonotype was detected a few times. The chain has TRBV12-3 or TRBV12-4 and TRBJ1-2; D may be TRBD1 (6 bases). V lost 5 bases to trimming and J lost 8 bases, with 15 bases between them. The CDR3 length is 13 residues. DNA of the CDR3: TGTGCCAGCAGTCTAGGACAGCTCGAAGGCTACACCTTC. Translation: CASSLGQLEGYTF.

The CDR3 nucleotides read TGCAGTGCTCTCAGGGGCTCCTACAATGAGCAGTTCTTC. It encodes CSALRGSYNEQFF. V is TRBV20-1 and J is TRBJ2-1; possibly TRBD1 for D (6 bases). V was trimmed by 5 bases and J by 0 bases, leaving 8 bases between them. The CDR3 spans 13 residues. Germline assignment: CDR1 DFQATT and CDR2 SNEGSKA (reference sequence).

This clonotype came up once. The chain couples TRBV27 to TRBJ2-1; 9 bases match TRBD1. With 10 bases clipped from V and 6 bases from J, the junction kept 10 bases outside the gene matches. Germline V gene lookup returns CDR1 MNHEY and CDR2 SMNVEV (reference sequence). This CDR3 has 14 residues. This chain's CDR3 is CANSYRGLANEQFF. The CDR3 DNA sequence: TGTGCCAACAGCTACAGGGGGCTTGCCAATGAGCAGTTCTTC.